This TCR beta chain appears in the sequencing data of a study of blood T cell repertoires in COVID-19. The J segment lost 4 bases and the V segment lost 3 bases, leaving 13 bases of the junction unmatched. The CDR3 has 17 residues. Looked up from germline, CDR1 is SEHNR and CDR2 is FQNEAQ (reference sequence). Recovered status in Cohort 3 required two negative PCRs, clearance, or symptom resolution. Authors' processing steps: Amplification with reference gene primers provided the estimates of nucleated cell counts. Here immunoSEQ multiplex PCR was the method, and the copy in TCRdb shows in-frame clones only, minus some. The V and J calls and clone size were taken over from that table, and D and trimming were inferred from the DNA. The table lists around 290,000 clones, around 90% of them singletons.

The sequencing sample was made of PBMCs or T cells enriched from blood (not recorded which). The chain is built from TRBV7-9 and TRBJ1-1, with 8 bases identical to TRBD1. The source is a woman in her 30s who had recovered from COVID-19. In DNA form, the CDR3 reads TGTGCCAGCAGCTTTCCAGGGGGCGTAAGGTCGGGCACTGAAGCTTTCTTT. Its protein product is CASSFPGGVRSGTEAFF.